This TCR beta chain was sequenced for a study of cytomegalovirus exposure and HLA in healthy donors. Details on this clone: What it binds is unknown.

Findings of the study overall: A reported reduction in N-insertions relative to the approximately 690-donor mean was seen in an Asian-associated ancestry cluster in a later analysis.

Per germline, CDR1 SEHNR and CDR2 FQNEAQ (reference sequence). The CDR3 spans 15 residues. The V end was cut by 0 bases, the J end by 4 bases, with 10 bases between. Amplification used 60 Vbeta primers and 13 Jbeta primers. The assay was immunoSEQ multiplex PCR, and TCRdb's table has in-frame clones only and misses some. The sample has 200,000 to 250,000 clones; around 89% are singletons. The sample consisted of PBMCs. The V call is TRBV7-9, the J call TRBJ1-5; TRBD1 might be the D (5 bases). The receptor was derived from a woman between 18 and 29 years old in good health and CMV-seronegative. The chain's CDR3 is CASSLAVAGNQPQHF. CDR3 in DNA: TGTGCCAGCAGCTTAGCTGTTGCAGGGAATCAGCCCCAGCATTTT.